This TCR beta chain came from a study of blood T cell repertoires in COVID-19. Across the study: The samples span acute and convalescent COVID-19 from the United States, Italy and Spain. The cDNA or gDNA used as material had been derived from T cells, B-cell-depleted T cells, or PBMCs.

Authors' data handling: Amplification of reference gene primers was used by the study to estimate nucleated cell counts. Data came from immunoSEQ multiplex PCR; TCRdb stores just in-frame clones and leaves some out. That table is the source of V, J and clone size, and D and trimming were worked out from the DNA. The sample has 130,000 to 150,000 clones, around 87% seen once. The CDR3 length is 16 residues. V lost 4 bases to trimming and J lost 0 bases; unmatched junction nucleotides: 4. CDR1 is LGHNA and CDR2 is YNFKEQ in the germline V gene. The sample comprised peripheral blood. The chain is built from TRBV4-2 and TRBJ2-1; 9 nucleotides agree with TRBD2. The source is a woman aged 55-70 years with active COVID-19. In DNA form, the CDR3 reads TGTGCCAGCAGCCCCCGAGCGGGAGGCTCCTACAATGAGCAGTTCTTC. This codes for CASSPRAGGSYNEQFF.